What follows are 11 T cell receptor beta chains derived from one specimen sequenced in a study of early T cells in non-severe SARS-CoV-2 infection. TCRdb fed the 5' RACE reads into MiXCR, producing one record per CDR3 protein. The table lists about 81,000 distinct CDR3 sequences, roughly 5.7% of them singletons. Sequenced input: whole blood. Every receptor here comes from an adult who was a healthcare worker with PCR-confirmed SARS-CoV-2 infection or an uninfected control (not recorded which).

The chain joins TRBV20-1 to TRBJ2-3; 8 bases are a match to TRBD2. CDR1 DFQATT and CDR2 SNEGSKA come from the germline V gene (reference sequence). The CDR3 totals 15 residues. The ends lost 6 bases at V and 0 bases at J; junction bases unmatched: 8. The CDR3 protein is CSAPGAGASTDTQYF. CDR3 DNA: TGCAGTGCCCCAGGAGCGGGGGCTAGCACAGATACGCAGTATTTT.

The chain joins TRBV6-5 to TRBJ2-1, with 9 bases lining up with TRBD1. Trimming removed 6 bases from V and 8 bases from J; junction bases left unmatched: 8. The CDR3 sequence is 14 residues long. CDR1 and CDR2 (germline): MNHEY, SVGAGI. The CDR3 region is CASSSGTGFYEQFF. CDR3 nucleotide sequence: TGTGCCAGCAGCTCCGGGACAGGGTTTTATGAGCAGTTCTTC.

The sample holds a few counts of this clonotype. This rearrangement joins TRBV20-1 to TRBJ2-7; TRBD2 agrees at 14 bases. This CDR3 is 15 amino acids long. The ends lost 1 base at V and 4 bases at J; junction bases unmatched: 3. Germline CDR1 is DFQATT and CDR2 is SNEGSKA (reference sequence). The CDR3 DNA is TGCAGTGCTAGAGGACTAGCGGGGGGGTTGTACGAGCAGTACTTC. Translated, it gives CSARGLAGGLYEQYF.

This clonotype was picked up a small number of times. The V gene is TRBV18, the J gene TRBJ2-5; 13 nucleotides align to TRBD2. Germline V gene sequence: CDR1 KGHSH, CDR2 LQKENI. The CDR3 is 16 residues long. V shed 6 bases and J 4 bases; nucleotides not matched to a gene: 8. For the CDR3, the DNA is TGTGCCAGCTCCCCCACTAGCGGGGGGGTAGGAGAGACCCAGTACTTC. This encodes CASSPTSGGVGETQYF.

V usage is TRBV5-4 and J usage is TRBJ2-1, with D perhaps matching TRBD2 (5 bases). Trimming shortened V by 1 base and J by 7 bases, and 9 bases separated the two germline ends. The CDR3 contains 13 residues. CDR1 and CDR2 from the germline V gene are SGHNT and YYREEE (reference sequence). The CDR3 reads CASSLPGVNEQFF. The CDR3 DNA sequence: TGTGCCAGCAGCTTGCCCGGGGTGAATGAGCAGTTCTTC.

This clonotype was counted many times. The gene calls are TRBV7-2 and TRBJ1-3; D remains ambiguous. The V end was cut by 0 bases, the J end by 7 bases, with 13 bases between. Per germline, CDR1 SGHTA and CDR2 FQGNSA. This CDR3 comprises 15 residues. The CDR3 DNA follows: TGTGCCAGCAGCTTAGCAGGCCAGACCACCAACACCATATATTTT. It is translated as CASSLAGQTTNTIYF.

This clonotype was counted ten times or more. The V call is TRBV14, the J call TRBJ2-1; 8 nucleotides line up with TRBD2. J lost 14 bases, V lost 3 bases, and 6 bases had no gene match. This CDR3 has 12 residues. Germline CDR1 SGHDN, CDR2 FVKESK. In DNA form, the CDR3 reads TGTGCCAGCAGCCATTTGACTAGCGAGAAGTTCTTC. As protein: CASSHLTSEKFF.

The table lists this clonotype with a few counts. J is TRBJ2-7 and V is TRBV6-6; 7 positions match TRBD2. From germline, CDR1 is MNHNY and CDR2 SVGAGI (reference sequence). Losses at the gene ends were 5 bases for V and 1 base for J; bases not matched to a gene: 11. The CDR3 runs to 16 residues. CDR3: CASSERAGFRSYEQYF. The DNA for the CDR3 is TGTGCCAGCAGTGAACGAGCGGGATTCCGTTCCTACGAGCAGTACTTC.

Ten or more counts support this clonotype. The rearrangement joins TRBV20-1 to TRBJ1-2, with D possibly TRBD1 on 5 matching bases. CDR1 is DFQATT and CDR2 is SNEGSKA in the germline V gene (reference sequence). The CDR3 runs to 15 residues. The V gene lost 6 bases and the J gene lost 4 bases, with 21 bases spanning the gap. The CDR3: CSAGNRRDASYGYTF. The CDR3 region has the DNA TGCAGTGCCGGGAACCGTAGGGACGCTAGCTATGGCTACACCTTC.

V is TRBV5-6 and J is TRBJ1-2; D not certain. The CDR3 is made up of 15 amino acids. CDR1 SGHDT and CDR2 YYEEEE come from the germline V gene. The V and J ends lost 1 base and 4 bases respectively, with 14 bases between them. CDR3 DNA sequence: TGTGCCAGCAGCTTGAACGGGGATTTGTTCTATGGCTACACCTTC. As protein: CASSLNGDLFYGYTF.

This clonotype was found many times. The CDR3 coding sequence is TGTGCCAGCAGTGGAGCGGGCATATTCTCCTACGAGCAGTACTTC. This codes for CASSGAGIFSYEQYF. The rearrangement joins TRBV2 to TRBJ2-7; possibly TRBD2 for D (6 bases). Germline V CDR1 and CDR2: SNHLY, FYNNEI. V was pared by 4 bases and J by 0 bases, with 13 bases between. The CDR3 is 15 residues long.